The sequence of this T cell receptor beta chain was determined in a study of cytomegalovirus exposure and HLA in healthy donors. Study overall: Some 85 million unique TCRs, all from HLA-typed donors, were included in an early release of the data. Points from the study as a whole: Sequencing artifact likely explains a cluster of highly shared sequence variants.

Trimming removed 9 bases from V and 0 bases from J, with 15 bases in between. Germline V gene data show CDR1 as MDHEN and CDR2 as SYDVKM. This CDR3 comprises 14 residues. This clone was seen once. Its antigen is not known. This PCR relied on a set of 60 Vbeta primers and 13 Jbeta primers. Produced via immunoSEQ multiplex PCR; TCRdb's table is partial and in-frame only. The sample lists 90,000 to 110,000 clones, more than 60% occurring once. V is TRBV28 and J is TRBJ2-7; TRBD1 is a possible D gene (6 bases). The TCR sequence derives from a woman aged 40 to 50 in good health and CMV-seropositive. The sequencing sample was made of PBMCs. Here the CDR3 reads CASSDTGLSYEQYF. The CDR3 bases are TGTGCCAGTTCGGATACAGGGCTCTCCTACGAGCAGTACTTC.